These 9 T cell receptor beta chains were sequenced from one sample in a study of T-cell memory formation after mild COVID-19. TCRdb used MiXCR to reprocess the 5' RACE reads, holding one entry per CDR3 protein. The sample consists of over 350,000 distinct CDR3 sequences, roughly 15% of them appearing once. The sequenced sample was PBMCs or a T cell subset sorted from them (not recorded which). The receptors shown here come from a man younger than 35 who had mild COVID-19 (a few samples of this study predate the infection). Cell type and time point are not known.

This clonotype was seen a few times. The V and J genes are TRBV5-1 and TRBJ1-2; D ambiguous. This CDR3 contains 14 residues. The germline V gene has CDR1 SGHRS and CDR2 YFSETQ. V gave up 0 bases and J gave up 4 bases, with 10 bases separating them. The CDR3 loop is CASSLEASGYGYTF. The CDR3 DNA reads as TGCGCCAGCAGCTTGGAGGCTTCCGGCTATGGCTACACCTTC.

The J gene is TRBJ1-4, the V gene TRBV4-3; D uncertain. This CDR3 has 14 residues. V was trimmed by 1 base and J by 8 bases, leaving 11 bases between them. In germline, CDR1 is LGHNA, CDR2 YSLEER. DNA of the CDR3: TGCGCCAGCAGCCAAGTTGGGGATCCGGAAAAACTGTTTTTT. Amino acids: CASSQVGDPEKLFF.

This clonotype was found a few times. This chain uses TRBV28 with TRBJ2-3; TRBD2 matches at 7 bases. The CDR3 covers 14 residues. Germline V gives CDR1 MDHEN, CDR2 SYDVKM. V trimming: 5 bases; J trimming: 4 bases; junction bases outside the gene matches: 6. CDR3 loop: CASSARLAADTQYF. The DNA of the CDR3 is TGTGCCAGCAGTGCTCGACTAGCTGCAGATACGCAGTATTTT.

CDR3 sequence reads: CASSWTASNYGYTF. CDR3 nucleotides: TGTGCCAGCAGTTGGACAGCTTCTAACTATGGCTACACCTTC. This sequence joins TRBV12-3 or TRBV12-4 and TRBJ1-2, with D maybe TRBD1 (6 bases). The CDR3 totals 14 residues. V was trimmed by 4 bases and J by 0 bases, leaving 9 bases between them.

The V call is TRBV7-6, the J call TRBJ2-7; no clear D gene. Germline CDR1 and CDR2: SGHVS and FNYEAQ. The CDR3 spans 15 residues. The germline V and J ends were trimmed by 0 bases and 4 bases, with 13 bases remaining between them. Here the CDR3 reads CASSLASGGQYEQYF. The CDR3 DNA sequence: TGTGCCAGCAGCTTAGCTTCGGGCGGCCAATACGAGCAGTACTTC.

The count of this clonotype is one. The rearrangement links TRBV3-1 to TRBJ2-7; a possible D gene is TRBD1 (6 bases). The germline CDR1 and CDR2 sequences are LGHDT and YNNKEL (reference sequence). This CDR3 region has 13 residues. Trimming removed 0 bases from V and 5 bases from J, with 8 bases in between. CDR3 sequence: CASSQDRGHEQYV. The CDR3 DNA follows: TGTGCCAGCAGCCAAGACAGGGGCCACGAGCAGTACGTC.

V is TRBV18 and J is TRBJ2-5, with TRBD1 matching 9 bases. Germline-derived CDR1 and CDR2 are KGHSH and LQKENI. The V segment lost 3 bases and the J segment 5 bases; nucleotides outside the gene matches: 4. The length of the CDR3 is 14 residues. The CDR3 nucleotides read TGTGCCAGCTCACCGGGACAGGGCTTCGAGACCCAGTACTTC. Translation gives CASSPGQGFETQYF.

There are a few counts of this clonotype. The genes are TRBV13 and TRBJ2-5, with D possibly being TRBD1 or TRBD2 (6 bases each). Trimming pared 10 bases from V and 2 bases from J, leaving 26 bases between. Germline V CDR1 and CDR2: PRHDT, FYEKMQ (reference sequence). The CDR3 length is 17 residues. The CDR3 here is CATTQGGSGELQETQYF. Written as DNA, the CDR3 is TGTGCCACCACCCAAGGGGGGTCGGGAGAACTACAAGAGACCCAGTACTTC.

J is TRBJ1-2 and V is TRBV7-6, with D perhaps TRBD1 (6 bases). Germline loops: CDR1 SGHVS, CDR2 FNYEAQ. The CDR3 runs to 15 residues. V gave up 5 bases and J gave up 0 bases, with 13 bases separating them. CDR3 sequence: CASSLHEGANYGYTF. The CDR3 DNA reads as TGTGCCAGCAGCCTCCATGAGGGGGCTAACTATGGCTACACCTTC. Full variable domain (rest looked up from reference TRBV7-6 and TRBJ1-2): GAGVSQSPRYKVTKRGQDVALRCDPISGHVSLYWYRQALGQGPEFLTYFNYEAQQDKSGLPNDRFSAERPEGSISTLTIQRTEQRDSAMYRCASSLHEGANYGYTFGSGTRLTVV.